This TCR beta chain was documented in a study of cytomegalovirus exposure and HLA in healthy donors. General study results and limits: Certain indistinguishable V segments, among them TRBV6-2 and TRBV6-3, were excluded. Later analysis identified a missense DCLRE1C variant that was linked to TCR beta V- and J-gene trimming.

This CDR3 is 16 amino acids long. The junction had 12 bases not matched to a gene; V was cut back by 6 bases and J by 2 bases. Germline V CDR1 and CDR2: SGHVS, FQNEAQ. Primers: 60 Vbeta forward and 13 Jbeta reverse. The method was immunoSEQ multiplex PCR; TCRdb's version includes in-frame clones alone and lacks a portion of them. The table has about 97,000 clones, roughly 71% seen once; the top ten hold over 9.5%. Whereas donors were nominally healthy upon sampling, unrecorded immune exposures were probable. Concerning this clone itself: Its antigen is not identified.

The specimen sequenced was PBMCs. This receptor was identified in a man aged 45-65 years in good health and CMV-seronegative. The chain joins TRBV7-8 to TRBJ2-7, with 8 bases that match TRBD1. Written as DNA, the CDR3 is TGTGCCAGCAGACCGACAGGGGTGACGCCCCCCTACGAGCAGTACTTC. Its translation is CASRPTGVTPPYEQYF.